One and the same sample provided the 2 T cell receptor beta chains below, sequenced in a study of blood T cell repertoires in COVID-19. The assay was immunoSEQ multiplex PCR, and TCRdb's table has in-frame clones only and misses some. The repertoire includes 190,000 or so clones, around four fifths of them detected once, and around 0.93% sits in the top ten. Sequencing was carried out using peripheral blood. The receptors derive from a man aged 60 to 75 with COVID-19, enrolled during active disease.

Only one count was recorded for this clone. In DNA form, the CDR3 reads TGTGCCAGCACCACCAAAGCGTACGAGCAGTACTTC. Translated: CASTTKAYEQYF. The V call is TRBV28, the J call TRBJ2-7; D is undetermined. The CDR3 is 12 amino acids. The V gene lost 7 bases and the J gene lost 4 bases, with 11 bases spanning the gap. Per the germline V gene, CDR1 is MDHEN and CDR2 is SYDVKM.

This clone was observed a few times. The rearrangement uses TRBV9 and TRBJ1-2, with D tentatively TRBD1 (5 bases). Germline V gene data show CDR1 as SGDLS and CDR2 as YYNGEE. The CDR3 is 13 amino acids. V was trimmed by 0 bases and J by 6 bases, leaving 9 bases between them. The CDR3 is CASSVGGVDGYTF. CDR3 DNA: TGTGCCAGCAGCGTAGGGGGGGTGGATGGCTACACCTTC.